This TCR beta chain was sequenced for a study of T cell changes during pregnancy in multiple sclerosis. Produced via immunoSEQ multiplex PCR; TCRdb's table is partial and in-frame only. The sample carries some 90,000 clones, 80% to 95% recorded once. The germline V gene encodes CDR1 WSHSY and CDR2 SAAADI. With V trimmed by 6 bases and J by 1 base, 3 bases remained unmatched. CDR3 length: 13 amino acids. This chain uses TRBV10-2 with TRBJ2-7; 7 nucleotides agree with TRBD1. The TCR comes from a female donor with multiple sclerosis, enrolled in a pregnancy study. The sequencing here drew on peripheral blood, taken in the first trimester of pregnancy. CDR3 sequence reads: CASSDRASYEQYF. As DNA, the CDR3 is TGCGCCAGCAGCGACAGGGCATCCTACGAGCAGTACTTC.